The sequence of this T cell receptor beta chain was determined in a study of cytotoxic CD8 clonotypes in ibrutinib-treated CLL. Study-wide context: Roughly 25 partial and 2 complete responses; at median approximately 70 months, roughly 15 remitted, roughly 12 progressed. General study points: Contraction or stability on treatment was seen for public clonotypes, which were uncommon.

Data came from immunoSEQ multiplex PCR; TCRdb stores just in-frame clones and leaves some out. The table includes 12,000 or so clones, 62% detected once. This clone was seen only a few times. The antigen is undetermined. V lost 1 base and J lost 5, with 15 bases in between. Germline V lookup: CDR1 SEHNR, CDR2 FQNEAQ (reference sequence). This CDR3 has 15 amino acids. This receptor was obtained from a human donor with chronic lymphocytic leukemia. Sequencing was performed on PBMCs, taken before ibrutinib treatment. V usage is TRBV7-9 and J usage is TRBJ2-7; D is unresolved. The CDR3 here is CASSLGFGPLHEQYF. The CDR3 DNA sequence: TGTGCCAGCAGCTTAGGGTTCGGCCCGCTCCACGAGCAGTACTTC.